This T cell receptor (beta chain) stems from a study of CD8+ T cells in alopecia areata. Whole-study results and caveats: Lesional scalp displayed greater clonality than normal scalp, most notably in alopecia totalis/universalis.

T lymphocytes (CD4+ and CD8+) were sorted from PBMCs. Extracted RNA was reverse transcribed, and the resulting cDNA served as sequencing template. TCRdb keeps only in-frame clones here, not all; method: immunoSEQ multiplex PCR. The repertoire holds around 150,000 clones, with roughly 60% as singletons. Germline V gene sequence: CDR1 LNHDA, CDR2 SQIVND (reference sequence). The germline V and J ends were trimmed by 6 bases and 7 bases, with 19 bases remaining between them. The CDR3 contains 15 residues. This clone was detected only a few times. The target antigen is unknown. Sequenced input: CD4+ T cells sorted from blood. The receptor's source is a human donor in good health. The chain links TRBV19 to TRBJ2-1, with a weak D call TRBD2 (6 bases). CDR3 nucleotides: TGTGCCAGTAGCCTGGGCGGGGCTGGGGAGAATGAGCAGTTCTTC. This gives the protein CASSLGGAGENEQFF.